These 9 T cell receptor beta chains were sequenced from one sample in a study of OX40 agonist ivuxolimab in advanced cancers. TCRdb's copy holds only in-frame clones and misses some; the assay was immunoSEQ multiplex PCR. The sample holds approximately 74,000 clones, around 90% seen once. The sequencing here drew on CD4+ or CD8+ T cells sorted from blood, taken in a trial of the OX40 agonist ivuxolimab. The source is an adult with an advanced solid tumor such as melanoma, head and neck, liver or kidney cancer.

V gene TRBV4-3 combines with J gene TRBJ2-2, with 8 bases lining up with TRBD2. V was pared by 5 bases and J by 4 bases, with 6 bases of the junction left unmatched. Per germline, CDR1 LGHNA and CDR2 YSLEER. The CDR3 is made up of 15 amino acids. The CDR3 loop reads CASSFGLAGTGELFF. CDR3 bases: TGCGCCAGCAGCTTCGGACTAGCTGGCACCGGGGAGCTGTTTTTT.

V gene TRBV28 combines with J gene TRBJ2-3; the D is unclear. The CDR3 has 13 residues. Per the germline V gene, CDR1 is MDHEN and CDR2 is SYDVKM. V shed 5 bases and J shed 2 bases, with 8 bases lying between them. CDR3 in DNA: TGTGCCAGCAGTCCCCGGATCACAGATACGCAGTATTTT. It yields the protein CASSPRITDTQYF.

This chain uses TRBV27 with TRBJ2-1, with TRBD2 matching over 9 bases. CDR3 length: 17 residues. Germline CDR1 and CDR2: MNHEY and SMNVEV (reference sequence). V trimming: 5 bases; J trimming: 0 bases; junction bases outside the gene matches: 8. The CDR3 DNA reads as TGTGCCAGCAGTCCAATGACTAGCGGTAGCTCCTACAATGAGCAGTTCTTC. Protein product: CASSPMTSGSSYNEQFF.

The chain employs TRBV30 and TRBJ1-6, with D maybe TRBD1 (6 bases). Germline loops: CDR1 GTSNPN, CDR2 SVGIG (reference sequence). Trimming stripped 2 bases from V and 7 bases from J, with 21 bases between. CDR3 length: 17 residues. CDR3 protein: CAWSTPHHRVPNSPLHF. The DNA for the CDR3 is TGTGCCTGGAGTACCCCTCATCACAGGGTCCCGAATTCACCCCTCCACTTT. Full variable domain (rest looked up from reference TRBV30 and TRBJ1-6): SQTIHQWPATLVQPVGSPLSLECTVEGTSNPNLYWYRQAAGRGLQLLFYSVGIGQISSEVPQNLSASRPQDRQFILSSKKLLLSDSGFYLCAWSTPHHRVPNSPLHFGNGTRLTVT.

The CDR3 sequence: CASSLGGGSGNTIYF. CDR3 coding DNA: TGTGCCAGCAGCTTAGGGGGGGGCTCTGGAAACACCATATATTTT. This sequence joins TRBV7-2 and TRBJ1-3, with D possibly matching TRBD1 (5 bases). The germline V gene encodes CDR1 SGHTA and CDR2 FQGNSA. V dropped 1 base and J dropped 0 bases, with 7 bases sitting between them. This CDR3 is 15 amino acids long.

The V and J genes are TRBV27 and TRBJ2-7, with D maybe TRBD2 (5 bases). The germline V gene encodes CDR1 MNHEY and CDR2 SMNVEV (reference sequence). Trimming took off 4 bases at V and 3 bases at J, with 16 bases between the two ends. The CDR3 is 15 amino acids. In nucleotides, the CDR3 is TGTGCCAGCAGTTCGCCGACTACCAGAAGCTACGAGCAGTACTTC. Its protein is CASSSPTTRSYEQYF.

This clone appeared a single time. V gene TRBV19 combines with J gene TRBJ1-1; the D gene is possibly TRBD1 (6 bases). The germline CDR1 and CDR2 sequences are LNHDA and SQIVND (reference sequence). There are 15 residues in the CDR3. V was cut by 8 bases and J by 0 bases, with 16 bases left in between. The CDR3 coding sequence is TGTGCCAGTGAAGAGGGGGGAGGATTGAACACTGAAGCTTTCTTT. As protein: CASEEGGGLNTEAFF.

The rearrangement uses TRBV6-5 and TRBJ2-3, with D perhaps given as TRBD1 or TRBD2 (7 bases each). CDR1 and CDR2 (germline): MNHEY, SVGAGI. This CDR3 has 15 residues. The V and J ends lost 6 bases and 7 bases respectively, with 20 bases between them. CDR3 region: CASSPDQGGRNTQYF. CDR3 DNA: TGTGCCAGCAGCCCCGACCAGGGGGGGAGGAATACGCAGTATTTT.

The chain is built from TRBV6-6 and TRBJ2-7, with D perhaps TRBD1 (7 bases). Looked up from germline, CDR1 is MNHNY and CDR2 is SVGAGI (reference sequence). V lost 8 bases to trimming and J lost 4 bases, with 15 bases between them. The CDR3 is made up of 13 amino acids. CDR3 bases: TGTGCCAGCCAGGCCAGGGGGGTGTACGAGCAGTACTTC. Its protein product is CASQARGVYEQYF.